This T cell receptor (beta chain) derives from a study of cytomegalovirus exposure and HLA in healthy donors. Whole-study findings and limits: The classifier reportedly diagnosed cytomegalovirus status with high specificity and sensitivity. For TCR beta chains, V- and J-gene trimming was later linked to a missense DCLRE1C variant.

With V trimmed by 2 bases and J by 3 bases, 6 bases remained unmatched. The CDR3 sequence is 16 residues long. Germline assignment: CDR1 MNHEY and CDR2 SVGAGI. The CMV serostatus of this donor was not recorded. PCR primers comprised 60 Vbeta and 13 Jbeta primers. Using immunoSEQ multiplex PCR, the repertoire was profiled, and TCRdb retains in-frame clones only, with some absent. The sample gives some 98,000 clones, 81% of which show up once; 9% to 12% is in the top ten. A remark on this clone: The target antigen is unknown.

The TCR sequence derives from a human donor in good health. The chain uses TRBV6-5 and TRBJ2-3; TRBD2 matches 9 bases. The sample comprised PBMCs. This CDR3 reads CASSYGGGAITDTQYF. The CDR3 DNA is TGTGCCAGCAGTTACGGCGGGGGGGCGATTACAGATACGCAGTATTTT.